This is a list of T cell receptor beta chains from one sample in a study of cytomegalovirus exposure and HLA in healthy donors. Generated by immunoSEQ multiplex PCR, the TCRdb table keeps only in-frame clones and is missing some. The repertoire table contains roughly 78,000 clones. Source material: PBMCs. The receptors shown here come from a boy between 10 and 17 years old in good health and CMV-seronegative. Both conserved end residues are part of each CDR3. A D gene is named only where the DNA matches it firmly.

cdr3_length	j_call	d_call	v_call	cdr3_nt	cdr3_aa
16	TRBJ2-1	-	TRBV4-1	TGCGCCAGCAGCCAAGACTCAGCGGTGATAAACAATGAGCAGTTCTTC	CASSQDSAVINNEQFF
16	TRBJ1-1	-	TRBV9	TGTGCCAGCAGCAACCTGGGGAGTATAATGAACACTGAAGCTTTCTTT	CASSNLGSIMNTEAFF
15	TRBJ2-1	TRBD1	TRBV2	TGTGCCAGCACCAAGGGCGGGACAGGGGAGAATGAGCAGTTCTTC	CASTKGGTGENEQFF
14	TRBJ2-3	TRBD2	TRBV9	TGTGCCAGCAGCGTCCTAGCGGGGGGAGATACGCAGTATTTT	CASSVLAGGDTQYF
15	TRBJ2-7	-	TRBV14	TGTGCCAGCAGCCACCCCCGGACGGGAGCCTACGAGCAGTACTTC	CASSHPRTGAYEQYF
16	TRBJ2-5	TRBD2	TRBV7-2	TGTGCCAGCAGCTTAGTGCGGGAGGGTCGCCAAGAGACCCAGTACTTC	CASSLVREGRQETQYF
15	TRBJ1-1	-	TRBV19	TGTGCCAGTAGTATTCTCCCAGGCATGAACACTGAAGCTTTCTTT	CASSILPGMNTEAFF
16	TRBJ2-1	TRBD1	TRBV5-1	TGCGCCAGCAGCTGGGGACAGGGAAGCTCCTACAATGAGCAGTTCTTC	CASSWGQGSSYNEQFF
15	TRBJ1-6	-	TRBV4-1	TGCGCCAGCAGGACAGGCCGCTCCTATAATTCACCCCTCCCCTTT	CASRTGRSYNSPLPF
13	TRBJ2-7	-	TRBV4-2	TGTGCCAGCAGCCCCCAGGTCGCCTACGAGCAGTACTTC	CASSPQVAYEQYF
14	TRBJ2-5	-	TRBV18	TGTGCCAGCTCCCCAAGGGGGAATCAAGAGACCCAGTACTTC	CASSPRGNQETQYF
14	TRBJ2-3	-	TRBV27	TGTGCCAGCAGTGCGGGACTGACCCGCGGGACGCAGTATTTT	CASSAGLTRGTQYF
16	TRBJ2-4	TRBD1	TRBV4-1	TGCGCCAGCAGCCATTATGACAGGGGAGCCAAAAACATTCAGTACTTC	CASSHYDRGAKNIQYF
12	TRBJ1-1	-	TRBV4-1	TGCGCCAGCAGCGACGGGAGCACTGAAGCTTTCTTT	CASSDGSTEAFF
17	TRBJ2-1	TRBD2	TRBV11-2	TGTGCCAGCAGACCGTGGGAGGGATCGGCGTTGAGGGATGAGCAGTTCTTC	CASRPWEGSALRDEQFF
13	TRBJ1-1	-	TRBV6-4	TGTGCCAGCAGTTCGGAGGAGAACACTGAAGCTTTCTTT	CASSSEENTEAFF
16	TRBJ1-4	-	TRBV13	TGTGCCAGCAGCTCTTCGGACAGTTTAACTAATGAAAAACTGTTTTTT	CASSSSDSLTNEKLFF
18	TRBJ2-1	TRBD2	TRBV15	TGTGCCACCAGCAGAGACGAAAGGATTCTAGCGGGAGCCTATGAGCAGTTCTTC	CATSRDERILAGAYEQFF
14	TRBJ2-7	TRBD1	TRBV11-2	TGTGCCAGCAGCTTAGGGACAGGAGGCTACGAGCAGTACTTC	CASSLGTGGYEQYF
14	TRBJ1-3	-	TRBV7-2	TGTGCCAGCAGCAGGGAGGCGACTGGAAACACCATATATTTT	CASSREATGNTIYF
13	TRBJ1-5	-	TRBV7-9	TGTGCCAGCAGCTCCGACTCCTATCAGCCCCAGCATTTT	CASSSDSYQPQHF
16	TRBJ2-2	TRBD2	TRBV5-4	TGTGCCAGCAGCCCCAGGACTAGCGGGAACACCGGGGAGCTGTTTTTT	CASSPRTSGNTGELFF
15	TRBJ1-1	TRBD1	TRBV6-5	TGTGCCAGCAGTTACTCGTACAGGGGTGGCACTGAAGCTTTCTTT	CASSYSYRGGTEAFF
14	TRBJ2-7	TRBD1	TRBV7-3	TGTGCCAGCAGCCCGACAGGGGGAGACAACGAGCAGTACTTC	CASSPTGGDNEQYF
14	TRBJ1-4	TRBD1	TRBV15	TGTGCCACCAGCGGGGGACAGGGGAGTGAAAAACTGTTTTTT	CATSGGQGSEKLFF
14	TRBJ2-7	-	TRBV4-1	TGCGCCAGCAGCCAGGATTCTCTAGGAAACGAGCAGTACTTC	CASSQDSLGNEQYF
13	TRBJ1-4	TRBD1	TRBV11-3	TGTGCCAGCAGCAAGGGGACAGGTGAAAAACTGTTTTTT	CASSKGTGEKLFF
13	TRBJ2-7	-	TRBV6-1	TGTGCCAGCAGTTGGGAGACCCAATACGAGCAGTACTTC	CASSWETQYEQYF
15	TRBJ1-1	TRBD1	TRBV25-1	TGTGCCAGCAGTGAGAGACAGGGCATGAACACTGAAGCTTTCTTT	CASSERQGMNTEAFF
14	TRBJ2-7	-	TRBV6-5	TGTGCCAGCAGTTACTCTGACAGACTCTACGAGCAGTACTTC	CASSYSDRLYEQYF
15	TRBJ2-2	TRBD2	TRBV4-2	TGTGCCAGCAGCCCCTTCGGGGGGGACACCGGGGAGCTGTTTTTT	CASSPFGGDTGELFF
13	TRBJ1-2	-	TRBV10-1	TGCGCCAGCAGTGAGTCTCCCAGGTTTGGCTACACCTTC	CASSESPRFGYTF
16	TRBJ1-1	-	TRBV11-2	TGTGCCAGCAGCCTCCATCCAAGGGGCATGAACACTGAAGCTTTCTTT	CASSLHPRGMNTEAFF
14	TRBJ2-7	TRBD1	TRBV9	TGTGCCAGCAGCGTAAGTACAGGGGACTACGAGCAGTACTTC	CASSVSTGDYEQYF
15	TRBJ1-6	TRBD1	TRBV19	TGTGCCAGTACCCCGGGGACAGGGGGGAATTCACCCCTCCACTTT	CASTPGTGGNSPLHF
15	TRBJ2-1	TRBD1	TRBV5-6	TGTGCCAGCAGCTTGGTTGGGGACAGGGCCAATGAGCAGTTCTTC	CASSLVGDRANEQFF
14	TRBJ2-5	TRBD1	TRBV19	TGTGCCAGTAGTTCGACAGGGGTAACAGAGACCCAGTACTTC	CASSSTGVTETQYF
14	TRBJ1-6	-	TRBV6-6	TGTGCCAGCAGTTACCGGGGGGGGAATTCACCCCTCCACTTT	CASSYRGGNSPLHF
14	TRBJ1-2	-	TRBV9	TGTGCCAGCAGCCGGTCGGGAGGGAGCTATGGCTACACCTTC	CASSRSGGSYGYTF
15	TRBJ2-1	-	TRBV4-1	TGCGCCAGCAGCCAAGAGCCGAGCTCCTACAATGAGCAGTTCTTC	CASSQEPSSYNEQFF
14	TRBJ2-7	-	TRBV6-1	TGTGCCAGCACGGGGGGGCAGGGGGTCTACGAGCAGTACTTC	CASTGGQGVYEQYF
14	TRBJ1-1	TRBD1	TRBV5-4	TGTGCCAGCAGGACCGGGACAGGGGACACTGAAGCTTTCTTT	CASRTGTGDTEAFF
16	TRBJ1-4	TRBD1	TRBV29-1	TGCAGCGTACGGGACAGGACCCCTGGAACTAATGAAAAACTGTTTTTT	CSVRDRTPGTNEKLFF
15	TRBJ2-7	TRBD1	TRBV4-3	TGCGCCAGCAGCCATTCCCGGGACAGGGCTTGGGAGCAGTACTTC	CASSHSRDRAWEQYF
14	TRBJ2-3	-	TRBV4-1	TGCGCCAGCAGCCACCCACGGGGCACAGATACGCAGTATTTT	CASSHPRGTDTQYF
14	TRBJ2-5	-	TRBV29-1	TGCAGCGTTGAAGATTCGTGGCGGAGGGGGACCCAGTACTTC	CSVEDSWRRGTQYF
15	TRBJ2-7	TRBD2	TRBV9	TGTGCCAGCAGCCCCGGGACTAGCGCCTACTACGAGCAGTACTTC	CASSPGTSAYYEQYF
15	TRBJ2-1	TRBD2	TRBV5-1	TGCGCCAGCAGCTTGGTGTCTAGCGGGGGGACTGAGCAGTTCTTC	CASSLVSSGGTEQFF